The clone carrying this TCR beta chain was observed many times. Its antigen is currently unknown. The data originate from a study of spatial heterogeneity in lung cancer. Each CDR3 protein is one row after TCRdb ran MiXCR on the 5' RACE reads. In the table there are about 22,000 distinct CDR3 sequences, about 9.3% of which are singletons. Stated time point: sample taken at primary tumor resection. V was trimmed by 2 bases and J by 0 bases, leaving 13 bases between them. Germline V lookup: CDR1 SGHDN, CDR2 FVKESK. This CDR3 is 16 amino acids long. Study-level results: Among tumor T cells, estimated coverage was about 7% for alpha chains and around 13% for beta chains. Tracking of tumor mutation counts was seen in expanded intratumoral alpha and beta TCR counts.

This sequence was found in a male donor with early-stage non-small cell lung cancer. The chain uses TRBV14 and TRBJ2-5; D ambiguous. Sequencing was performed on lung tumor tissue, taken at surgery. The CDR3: CASSQYPGGNQETQYF. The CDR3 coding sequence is TGTGCCAGCAGCCAATACCCAGGTGGCAACCAAGAGACCCAGTACTTC.